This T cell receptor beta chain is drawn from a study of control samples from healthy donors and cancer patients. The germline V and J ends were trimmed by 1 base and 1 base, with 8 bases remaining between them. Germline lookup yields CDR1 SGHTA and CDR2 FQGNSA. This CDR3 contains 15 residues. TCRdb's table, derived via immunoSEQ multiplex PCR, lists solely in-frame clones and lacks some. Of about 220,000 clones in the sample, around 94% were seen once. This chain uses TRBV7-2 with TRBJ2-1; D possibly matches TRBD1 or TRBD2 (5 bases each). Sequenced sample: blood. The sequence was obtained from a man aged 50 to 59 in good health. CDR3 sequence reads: CASSLGWGSYNEQFF. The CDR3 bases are TGTGCCAGCAGCTTAGGCTGGGGGTCCTACAATGAGCAGTTCTTC.